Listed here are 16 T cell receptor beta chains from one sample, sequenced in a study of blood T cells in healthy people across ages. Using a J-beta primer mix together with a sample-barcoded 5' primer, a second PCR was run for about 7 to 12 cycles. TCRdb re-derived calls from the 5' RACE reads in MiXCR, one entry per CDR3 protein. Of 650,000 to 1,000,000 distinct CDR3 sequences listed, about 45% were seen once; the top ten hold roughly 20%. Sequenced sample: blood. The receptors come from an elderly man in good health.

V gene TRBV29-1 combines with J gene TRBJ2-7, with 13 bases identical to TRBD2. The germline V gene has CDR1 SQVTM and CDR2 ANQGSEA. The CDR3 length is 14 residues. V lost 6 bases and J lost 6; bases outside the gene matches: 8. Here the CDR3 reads CSVNGLAGVCEQYF. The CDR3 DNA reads TGCAGCGTCAACGGACTAGCGGGAGTCTGCGAGCAGTACTTC.

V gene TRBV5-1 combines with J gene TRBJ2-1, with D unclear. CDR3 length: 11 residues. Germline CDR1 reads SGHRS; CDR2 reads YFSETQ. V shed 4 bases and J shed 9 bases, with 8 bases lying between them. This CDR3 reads CASSPHSEQFF. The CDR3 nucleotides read TGCGCCAGCAGCCCACACAGTGAGCAGTTCTTC.

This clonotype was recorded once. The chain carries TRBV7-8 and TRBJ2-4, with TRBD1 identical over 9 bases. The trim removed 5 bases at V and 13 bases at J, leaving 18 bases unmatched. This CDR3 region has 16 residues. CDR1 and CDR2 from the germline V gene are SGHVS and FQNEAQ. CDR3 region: CASSKLSGTGQGEQYF. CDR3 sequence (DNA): TGTGCCAGCAGCAAATTATCCGGGACAGGGCAGGGGGAGCAGTACTTC. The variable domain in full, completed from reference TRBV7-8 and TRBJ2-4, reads GAGVSQSPRYKVAKRGQDVALRCDPISGHVSLFWYQQALGQGPEFLTYFQNEAQLDKSGLPSDRFFAERPEGSVSTLKIQRTQQEDSAVYLCASSKLSGTGQGEQYFGAGTRLSVL.

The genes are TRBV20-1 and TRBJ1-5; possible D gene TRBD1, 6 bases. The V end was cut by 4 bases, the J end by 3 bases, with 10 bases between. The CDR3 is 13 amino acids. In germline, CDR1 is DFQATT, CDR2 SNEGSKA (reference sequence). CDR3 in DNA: TGCAGTGCTAAACAGGGTAACAATCAGCCCCAGCATTTT. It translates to CSAKQGNNQPQHF.

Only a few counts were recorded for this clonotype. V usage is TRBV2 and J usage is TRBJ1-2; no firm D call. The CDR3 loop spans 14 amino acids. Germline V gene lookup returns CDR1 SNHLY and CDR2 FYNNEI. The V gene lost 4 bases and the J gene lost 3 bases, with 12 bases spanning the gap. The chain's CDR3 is CASSVGPRDYGYTF. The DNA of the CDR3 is TGTGCCAGCAGTGTGGGCCCTCGGGACTATGGCTACACCTTC.

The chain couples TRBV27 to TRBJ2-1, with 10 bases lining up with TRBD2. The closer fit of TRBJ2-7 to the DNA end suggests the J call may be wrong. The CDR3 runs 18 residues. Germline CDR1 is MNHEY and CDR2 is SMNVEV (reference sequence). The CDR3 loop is CASKRKGLARSSYNEQYF. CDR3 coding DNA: TGTGCCAGCAAGAGAAAGGGACTAGCGAGGAGCTCCTACAATGAGCAGTACTTC.

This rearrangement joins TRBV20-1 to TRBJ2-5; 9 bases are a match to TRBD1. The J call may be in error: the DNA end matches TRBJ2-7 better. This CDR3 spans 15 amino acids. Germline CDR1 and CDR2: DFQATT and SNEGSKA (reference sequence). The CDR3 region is CSAQWLQGAKYEQYF. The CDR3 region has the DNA TGCAGTGCCCAATGGCTACAGGGGGCGAAGTACGAGCAGTACTTC.

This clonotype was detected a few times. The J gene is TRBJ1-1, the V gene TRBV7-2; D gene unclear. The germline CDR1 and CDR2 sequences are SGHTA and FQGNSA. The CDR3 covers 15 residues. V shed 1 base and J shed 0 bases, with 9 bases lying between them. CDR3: CASSLEGRMNTEAFF. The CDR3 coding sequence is TGTGCCAGCAGCTTAGAGGGCAGGATGAACACTGAAGCTTTCTTT. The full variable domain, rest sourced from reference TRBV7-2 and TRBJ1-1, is GAGVSQSPSNKVTEKGKDVELRCDPISGHTALYWYRQSLGQGLEFLIYFQGNSAPDKSGLPSDRFSAERTGGSVSTLTIQRTQQEDSAVYLCASSLEGRMNTEAFFGQGTRLTVV.

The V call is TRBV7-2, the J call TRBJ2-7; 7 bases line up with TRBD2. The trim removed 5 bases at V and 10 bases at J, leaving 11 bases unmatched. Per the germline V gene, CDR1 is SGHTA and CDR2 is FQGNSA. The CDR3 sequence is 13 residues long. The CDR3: CASSPAGRGIQYF. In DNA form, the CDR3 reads TGTGCCAGCAGCCCAGCGGGACGAGGGATTCAGTACTTC.

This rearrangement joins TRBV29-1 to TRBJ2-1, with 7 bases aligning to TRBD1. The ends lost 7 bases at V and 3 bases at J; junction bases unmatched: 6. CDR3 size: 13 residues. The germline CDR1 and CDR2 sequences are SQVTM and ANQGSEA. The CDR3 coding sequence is TGCAGCGATACAGGGGTCCTCTACAATGAGCAGTTCTTC. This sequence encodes CSDTGVLYNEQFF.

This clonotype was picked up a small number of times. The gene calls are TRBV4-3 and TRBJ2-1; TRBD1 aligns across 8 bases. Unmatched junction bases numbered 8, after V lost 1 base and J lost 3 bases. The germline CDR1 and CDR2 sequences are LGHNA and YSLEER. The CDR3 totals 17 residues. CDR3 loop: CASSQVRTGTGYNEQFF. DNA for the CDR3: TGCGCCAGCAGCCAAGTCAGGACCGGGACAGGCTACAATGAGCAGTTCTTC.

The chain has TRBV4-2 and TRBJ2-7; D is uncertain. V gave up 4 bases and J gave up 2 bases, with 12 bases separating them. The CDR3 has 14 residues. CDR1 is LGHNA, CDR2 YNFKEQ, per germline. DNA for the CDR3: TGTGCCAGCAGCCGACGGACCCCGCCCTACGAGCAGTACTTC. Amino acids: CASSRRTPPYEQYF.

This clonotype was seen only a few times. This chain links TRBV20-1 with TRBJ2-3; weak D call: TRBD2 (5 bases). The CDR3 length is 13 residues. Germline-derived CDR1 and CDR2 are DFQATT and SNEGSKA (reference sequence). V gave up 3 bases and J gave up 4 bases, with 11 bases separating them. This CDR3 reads CSARYMEADTQYF. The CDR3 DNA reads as TGCAGTGCTAGGTACATGGAGGCAGATACGCAGTATTTT.

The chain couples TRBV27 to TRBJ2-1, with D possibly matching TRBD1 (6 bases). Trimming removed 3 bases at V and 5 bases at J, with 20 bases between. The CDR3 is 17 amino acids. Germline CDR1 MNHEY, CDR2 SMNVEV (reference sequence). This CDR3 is CASSFSFGPGDHNEQFF. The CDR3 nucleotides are TGTGCCAGCAGTTTTAGCTTTGGGCCAGGGGACCACAATGAGCAGTTCTTC.

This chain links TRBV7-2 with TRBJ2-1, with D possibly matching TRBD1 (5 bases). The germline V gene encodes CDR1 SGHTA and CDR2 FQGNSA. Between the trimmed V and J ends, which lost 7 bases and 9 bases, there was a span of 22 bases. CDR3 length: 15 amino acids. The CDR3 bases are TGTGCCAGCACCCGGGCCGTCAGGGAATATAGTGAGCAGTTCTTC. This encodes CASTRAVREYSEQFF.

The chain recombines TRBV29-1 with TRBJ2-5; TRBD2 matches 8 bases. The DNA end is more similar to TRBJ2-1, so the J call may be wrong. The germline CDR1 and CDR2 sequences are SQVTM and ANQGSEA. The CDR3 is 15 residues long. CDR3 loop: CSVVLLAGFQETQFF. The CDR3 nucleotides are TGCAGCGTTGTTTTGCTAGCGGGCTTCCAAGAGACCCAGTTCTTC.